This T cell receptor (beta chain) was sequenced for a study of T-cell reconstitution after alpha-beta-depleted transplantation in children listed by TCRdb under 2016. Looking at the study overall: Using TCR repertoire profiling, the study followed T-cell immune reconstitution in a quantitative way in children after TCRalphabeta/CD19-depleted allogeneic hematopoietic cell transplantation. Overall study results and their limits: In some patients, high TCRbeta diversity at day 60 was attributed to recipient T cells and intrathymic progenitors that had survived conditioning. Over the following months the frequencies of hyperexpanded clones went down, and after one year T-cell counts and TCRbeta diversity were mostly credited to newly produced T cells. The apparently early alphabetaT-cell count recovery about two months after transplant was reportedly dependent on only several hundred rapidly expanded clones derived from non-depleted graft cells.

What the time point label conveys for this sample: day 60 (about 2 months) after transplantation. The treatment or condition label, read with the paper, signifies: allogeneic hematopoietic cell transplantation with graft depleted of TCRalphabeta T cells and CD19 B cells. TCRalphabeta/CD19-depleted allogeneic hematopoietic cell grafts were given to the transplant recipients, all of whom were children. This clonotype qualifies as medium-sized (0.01 to 0.1%). There is no known antigen for this receptor. No much larger clone is present one base from it, and per-base qualities are unavailable. The library was generated by PCR. The instrument given in TCRdb is Illumina HiSeq 2500. To normalize quantification of the TCRbeta repertoire, the TCR libraries were built with molecular barcoding that relied on unique molecular identifiers. TCRdb trimmed public reads at Q25 via fastp, called clones via MiXCR and kept in-frame beta chains. Rows with a matching CDR3 protein are joined into one entry that keeps the most common DNA and genes. For this sample the table gives 3,500 to 5,500 distinct CDR3 sequences, of which 9.5% to 15% were detected only once. The ten largest make up roughly 29% of the sample.

Sequenced here: PBMCs, mostly from graft donor cells, sampled 60 days after TCRalphabeta/CD19-depleted stem cell transplant. This sequence originates from a male patient between 2 and 15 years old who had a stem cell transplant for acute lymphoblastic leukemia, so the T cells may come from the graft donor.

The nucleotides read TGTGCCAGCAGCGCGGGACAGTCAAGCTCCTATAATTCACCCCTCCACTTT. Translated, this gives CASSAGQSSSYNSPLHF. The chain joins TRBV7-9 to TRBJ1-6, and 7 bases in between align with TRBD1. After removal of 5 bases from V and 0 bases from J, the junction retains 7 bases not matched to a gene. Taken from the germline V gene (reference sequence), the CDR1 and CDR2 loops are SEHNR and FQNEAQ. The CDR3 measures 17 amino acids from cysteine to phenylalanine. Just the 51-base CDR3 DNA is kept, in frame starting at base 1.